The 23 T cell receptor beta chains listed next were all sequenced from one sample in a study of Tregs in tolerant kidney transplant recipients. Assay: immunoSEQ multiplex PCR; the TCRdb copy retains only in-frame clones and omits some. The sample consists of under 300,000 clones, more than 65% of them appearing once. Specimen: CD4+ T cells from blood. The receptors derive from a human donor in good health.

This rearrangement joins TRBV7-9 to TRBJ2-4; either TRBD1 or TRBD2 may supply D (5 bases each). V shed 3 bases and J shed 5 bases, with 11 bases lying between them. From germline, CDR1 is SEHNR and CDR2 FQNEAQ (reference sequence). CDR3 length: 14 amino acids. In DNA, the CDR3 is TGTGCCAGCAGCTTCGCCGGGACGGAAAACATTCAGTACTTC. Encoded protein: CASSFAGTENIQYF.

The chain carries TRBV5-1 and TRBJ2-1; 7 bases match TRBD1. Germline trimming cut 6 bases from V and 8 bases from J; bases unmatched to any gene: 14. The CDR3 has 15 residues. Germline V gene data show CDR1 as SGHRS and CDR2 as YFSETQ. As DNA, the CDR3 is TGCGCCAGCACCCTTTGGACAGGTTCTTCGGATGAGCAGTTCTTC. It translates to CASTLWTGSSDEQFF.

The genes are TRBV30 and TRBJ2-5; 10 positions match TRBD1. The J call may be mistaken, given a closer DNA end match to TRBJ2-7. CDR3 length: 12 amino acids. Germline CDR1 GTSNPN, CDR2 SVGIG (reference sequence). The CDR3, as DNA: TGTGCCTGGGACAGGGGGCCACACGAGCAGTACTTC. Translation gives CAWDRGPHEQYF.

The CDR3 is CASSPPLGPSPVDEQYF. CDR3 DNA: TGTGCCAGCTCACCACCGCTGGGTCCCAGCCCAGTCGACGAGCAGTACTTC. The chain couples TRBV18 to TRBJ2-7; D is ambiguous. Germline V gives CDR1 KGHSH, CDR2 LQKENI. V gave up 0 bases and J gave up 5 bases, with 20 bases separating them. This CDR3 contains 17 residues.

V is TRBV6-5 and J is TRBJ2-5; perhaps TRBD1 as D (6 bases). The last part of the DNA fits TRBJ2-7 better; the J call may be wrong. Per germline, CDR1 MNHEY and CDR2 SVGAGI. The CDR3 contains 14 residues. CDR3 region: CASSGTRGPYEQYF. In nucleotides, the CDR3 is TGTGCCAGCAGTGGGACAAGGGGACCCTACGAGCAGTACTTC.

This clone showed up just once. The chain carries TRBV4-1 and TRBJ2-5, with TRBD2 matching over 13 bases. The V segment lost 4 bases and the J segment 10 bases; nucleotides outside the gene matches: 9. Germline values: CDR1 MGHRA, CDR2 YSYEKL. There are 15 residues in the CDR3. In DNA, the CDR3 is TGCGCCAGCAGCCGCGGGACTAGCGGGATCCCCTTCCAGTACTTC. Residues: CASSRGTSGIPFQYF.

The chain couples TRBV5-6 to TRBJ1-3, with D unresolved. CDR1 is SGHDT, CDR2 YYEEEE, per germline. Trimming took off 3 bases at V and 0 bases at J, with 16 bases between the two ends. This CDR3 has 17 amino acids. CDR3: CASSSTSGSNSGNTIYF. The CDR3, as DNA: TGTGCCAGCAGCTCAACGTCCGGAAGTAACTCTGGAAACACCATATATTTT.

The chain has TRBV10-3 and TRBJ2-1, with D hard to call. There are 17 residues in the CDR3. Germline V gene sequence: CDR1 ENHRY, CDR2 SYGVKD. Trimming shortened V by 0 bases and J by 6 bases, and 18 bases separated the two germline ends. The CDR3 sequence is CAISESKAETDLNEQFF. As DNA, the CDR3 is TGTGCCATCAGTGAGTCGAAGGCTGAAACCGATCTCAATGAGCAGTTCTTC.

The chain carries TRBV7-9 and TRBJ2-5, with 7 bases that match TRBD2. This CDR3 is built from 14 residues. V shed 7 bases, J shed 9 bases, and the junction held 14 bases outside the gene matches. CDR1 is SEHNR, CDR2 FQNEAQ, per germline (reference sequence). As DNA, the CDR3 is TGTGCCAGCAACCTCATGGCGGCGGGGGAGGCCCAGTACTTC. Its translation: CASNLMAAGEAQYF. Full variable domain (rest looked up from reference TRBV7-9 and TRBJ2-5): DTGVSQNPRHKITKRGQNVTFRCDPISEHNRLYWYRQTLGQGPEFLTYFQNEAQLEKSRLLSDRFSAERPKGSFSTLEIQRTEQGDSAMYLCASNLMAAGEAQYFGPGTRLLVL.

The table lists this clone with a count of one. CDR3 nucleotide sequence: TGTGCCAGCTCCGCGGGGTTCGGCTACACCTTC. It translates to CASSAGFGYTF. The V call is TRBV18, the J call TRBJ1-2; D remains unclear. V was cut by 6 bases and J by 8 bases, with 10 bases left in between. Germline CDR1 is KGHSH and CDR2 is LQKENI. The CDR3 runs to 11 residues.

This rearrangement joins TRBV9 to TRBJ2-1; tentatively, D is TRBD1 (5 bases). The V and J ends lost 4 bases and 8 bases respectively, with 13 bases between them. Germline values: CDR1 SGDLS, CDR2 YYNGEE. The CDR3 spans 13 residues. The CDR3 DNA sequence: TGTGCCAGCAGCCTCCAGGGTTGGGATGAGCAGTTCTTC. This codes for CASSLQGWDEQFF.

V gene TRBV7-2 combines with J gene TRBJ2-7; tentatively, D is TRBD2 (5 bases). The CDR3 contains 14 residues. CDR1 SGHTA and CDR2 FQGNSA come from the germline V gene. V was cut by 3 bases and J by 1 base, with 10 bases left in between. CDR3 DNA sequence: TGTGCCAGCAGCTTCGGACGGGGTTCCTACGAGCAGTACTTC. Amino acids: CASSFGRGSYEQYF.

The chain has TRBV6-5 and TRBJ1-2; TRBD1 aligns across 7 bases. In germline, CDR1 is MNHEY, CDR2 SVGAGI. V shed 6 bases, J shed 2 bases, and the junction held 6 bases outside the gene matches. There are 14 residues in the CDR3. The CDR3 region has the DNA TGTGCCAGCAGCCACGGACAGGAGAACTATGGCTACACCTTC. Protein product: CASSHGQENYGYTF.

The CDR3 loop reads CASSLAGQGDASYTF. DNA of the CDR3: TGTGCCAGCAGCTTGGCCGGACAGGGTGACGCTAGTTACACCTTC. This chain connects TRBV5-4 to TRBJ1-2, with TRBD1 matching 8 bases. The CDR3 sequence is 15 residues long. With V trimmed by 0 bases and J by 11 bases, 12 bases remained unmatched. Germline V lookup: CDR1 SGHNT, CDR2 YYREEE (reference sequence).

This clone has only a few counts. This sequence joins TRBV11-3 and TRBJ2-1; D is unresolved. The germline CDR1 and CDR2 sequences are SGHNT and YENEEA. The CDR3 covers 12 residues. The ends were cut back, 5 bases at V and 6 bases at J, with 8 bases in the middle. CDR3 sequence (DNA): TGTGCCAGCAGCCAAGAATTCAATGAGCAGTTCTTC. Its protein product is CASSQEFNEQFF.

The rearrangement links TRBV29-1 to TRBJ1-6; the D is unclear. The germline CDR1 and CDR2 sequences are SQVTM and ANQGSEA. The V end lost 0 bases, the J end lost 14 bases, and 17 bases lay between the germline ends. This CDR3 has 14 amino acids. The DNA for the CDR3 is TGCAGCGTTGAAGATCTTTACGACGGTCGCACCCTCCACTTT. It yields the protein CSVEDLYDGRTLHF.

The chain carries TRBV6-5 and TRBJ2-5; the match to TRBD2 covers 8 bases. The CDR3 length is 15 residues. The V segment lost 6 bases and the J segment 2 bases; nucleotides outside the gene matches: 8. Germline V CDR1 and CDR2: MNHEY, SVGAGI. DNA for the CDR3: TGTGCCAGCAGGCCAATACTAGCGGTTCAAGAGACCCAGTACTTC. Protein product: CASRPILAVQETQYF.

This clone appeared a few times. This rearrangement joins TRBV18 to TRBJ2-2, with D possibly TRBD2 on 5 matching bases. Trimming took 1 base from V and 0 from J, leaving 21 bases between them. Germline V CDR1 and CDR2: KGHSH, LQKENI. The CDR3 is made up of 20 amino acids. In DNA form, the CDR3 reads TGTGCCAGCTCACCACTAGGACTGGCAGCTCCCAACGCGAACACCGGGGAGCTGTTTTTT. This sequence encodes CASSPLGLAAPNANTGELFF.

The rearrangement joins TRBV6-5 to TRBJ1-2, with 7 bases matching TRBD1. CDR1 and CDR2 (germline): MNHEY, SVGAGI. The CDR3 loop spans 14 amino acids. Trimming removed 4 bases from V and 4 bases from J; junction bases left unmatched: 6. As DNA, the CDR3 is TGTGCCAGCAGTTCACAGGGGAAGGGCTATGGCTACACCTTC. It is translated as CASSSQGKGYGYTF.

The CDR3 DNA sequence: TGCGCCAGCAGTGAGTCGACGTTACGGACTGAAGCTTTCTTT. Residues: CASSESTLRTEAFF. The chain recombines TRBV10-1 with TRBJ1-1; unclear D gene. Trimming stripped 0 bases from V and 5 bases from J, with 10 bases between. The germline V gene encodes CDR1 WNHNN and CDR2 SYGVQD (reference sequence). The CDR3 loop spans 14 amino acids.

This clone was counted once. V gene TRBV7-9 combines with J gene TRBJ1-1; D possibly corresponds to TRBD1 (6 bases). CDR1 is SEHNR and CDR2 is FQNEAQ in the germline V gene (reference sequence). The CDR3 extends over 18 amino acids. The germline V and J ends were trimmed by 2 bases and 3 bases, with 22 bases remaining between them. The CDR3: CASSLQYLGRGAYTEAFF. DNA of the CDR3: TGTGCCAGCAGCTTACAGTACCTAGGGCGGGGGGCTTACACTGAAGCTTTCTTT.

The chain is built from TRBV30 and TRBJ2-7; D may be TRBD1 (5 bases). From germline, CDR1 is GTSNPN and CDR2 SVGIG (reference sequence). V lost 2 bases, J lost 0 bases, and 11 bases lay in between. The CDR3 runs 14 residues. CDR3 coding DNA: TGTGCCTGGAGTAGGACAACAAACTCCTACGAGCAGTACTTC. Protein: CAWSRTTNSYEQYF.

The gene calls are TRBV15 and TRBJ2-7; 11 positions agree with TRBD2. Losses at the gene ends were 8 bases for V and 1 base for J; bases not matched to a gene: 4. The CDR3 extends over 14 amino acids. Germline values: CDR1 LNHNV, CDR2 YYDKDF (reference sequence). For the CDR3, the DNA is TGTGCCACCCAGGCTAGCGGGAGGTCCTACGAGCAGTACTTC. It codes for CATQASGRSYEQYF.